This record covers a single TCR beta chain. The antigen remains unidentified. This entry belongs to a study of cytomegalovirus exposure and HLA in healthy donors. Deletions cut 9 bases from V and 5 bases from J, with 17 bases between. CDR1 ENHRY and CDR2 SYGVKD come from the germline V gene. This CDR3 has 13 residues. Some clones are missing from TCRdb's copy, which holds only in-frame ones; the method was immunoSEQ multiplex PCR. The data show 170,000 or so clones, less than 85% seen once. Study results and limitations: A list of 164 TCR beta chains associated with cytomegalovirus was given.

The source material was PBMCs. The V call is TRBV10-3, the J call TRBJ2-7, with D maybe TRBD1 (6 bases). The origin of this receptor is a young man in good health and CMV-seropositive. The CDR3 DNA follows: TGTGCCATTAGAGCGACAGGTGTCAACGAGCAGTACTTC. Its protein product is CAIRATGVNEQYF.